This T cell receptor (beta chain) was obtained from a study of blood T cells in healthy people across ages. Deletions cut 7 bases from V and 4 bases from J, with 19 bases between. The germline CDR1 and CDR2 sequences are MNHNS and SASEGT. The CDR3 contains 15 residues. This clonotype was recorded once. For the second PCR, which ran for 7 to 11 cycles, a sample-barcoded 5' primer and a J-beta primer mix were used. TCRdb called the 5' RACE reads again in MiXCR, with one record for every CDR3 protein. The sample shows more than 1,000,000 distinct CDR3 sequences, 25% of them seen only once. This sample also belongs to another study, concerning T cells of mothers and their children. That report notes: The study obtained over 9.5 million TCR beta CDR3 reads per mother and 2.5 million to 3.5 million per child.

The chain has TRBV6-1 and TRBJ2-5; tentatively, D is TRBD1 (6 bases). The sequenced sample consisted of blood. The source of this sequence is a girl under 10 years old in good health. DNA for the CDR3: TGTGCCAGCACCCAGGACAGAGTGGGGAGAGAGACCCAGTACTTC. This sequence encodes CASTQDRVGRETQYF.